In this sample, the clone carrying this TCR beta chain turned up once. Per the original data handling: Estimation of nucleated cell counts relied on the amplification of reference gene primers. The table came from immunoSEQ multiplex PCR; TCRdb's copy has only in-frame clones and leaves some out. V, J and clone size are taken as reported in that table, and D and trimming were inferred from the DNA itself. The data show approximately 310,000 clones, around nine tenths seen once. The sample belongs to a study of blood T cell repertoires in COVID-19. V shed 2 bases, J shed 7 bases, and the junction held 3 bases outside the gene matches. The V gene's germline CDR1 is MNHEY and CDR2 SVGEGT. The CDR3 totals 15 residues.

Sequencing was carried out using PBMCs or T cells enriched from blood (not recorded which). V gene TRBV6-2 or TRBV6-3 combines with J gene TRBJ1-4; TRBD1 aligns across 11 bases. The TCR originated in a man between 60 and 75 years old who had recovered from COVID-19. Written as DNA, the CDR3 is TGTGCCAGCAGTTACAAGGGACAGGGGGGTGAAAAACTGTTTTTT. It encodes CASSYKGQGGEKLFF.